The 19 T cell receptor beta chains reported below all come from one sample, sequenced in a study of CD8 T cells in Susac syndrome. With random hexamers, reverse transcription was performed on about 0.5 to 1 ug of RNA. TCRdb ran MiXCR on the immunoSEQ multiplex PCR reads and lists one entry per CDR3 protein. The repertoire holds 85,000 to 130,000 distinct CDR3 sequences, with 94% as singletons. The specimen was CD8+ T cells from PBMCs. These receptors came from a human donor with Susac syndrome.

The rearrangement uses TRBV20-1 and TRBJ2-1; D perhaps matches TRBD1 (5 bases). Germline CDR1 and CDR2: DFQATT and SNEGSKA (reference sequence). The V gene lost 6 bases and the J gene lost 0 bases, with 21 bases spanning the gap. This CDR3 is built from 17 residues. Here the CDR3 reads CSARPLQVSASYNEQFF. DNA for the CDR3: TGCAGTGCCAGACCGCTACAGGTCAGCGCCTCCTACAATGAGCAGTTCTTC.

J is TRBJ1-1 and V is TRBV6-2 or TRBV6-3; TRBD1 matches at 7 bases. CDR1 is MNHEY and CDR2 is SVGEGT in the germline V gene. This CDR3 is built from 16 residues. J lost 3 bases, V lost 7 bases, and 14 bases had no gene match. In nucleotides, the CDR3 is TGTGCCAGCACTAAGCTCCACAGGGGTTTGCACACTGAAGCTTTCTTT. It yields the protein CASTKLHRGLHTEAFF.

CDR3 sequence reads: CASSRPDGTSGGQEETQYF. For the CDR3, the DNA is TGTGCCAGCAGCCGCCCCGATGGGACTAGCGGGGGTCAGGAAGAGACCCAGTACTTC. The rearrangement joins TRBV7-2 to TRBJ2-5; 14 positions match TRBD2. This CDR3 spans 19 amino acids. Germline V lookup: CDR1 SGHTA, CDR2 FQGNSA. Germline trimming cut 5 bases from V and 3 bases from J; bases unmatched to any gene: 14. The complete variable domain, with remaining parts taken from reference TRBV7-2 and TRBJ2-5, reads GAGVSQSPSNKVTEKGKDVELRCDPISGHTALYWYRQSLGQGLEFLIYFQGNSAPDKSGLPSDRFSAERTGGSVSTLTIQRTQQEDSAVYLCASSRPDGTSGGQEETQYFGPGTRLLVL.

The rearrangement joins TRBV9 to TRBJ2-7; D may match TRBD1 or TRBD2 (5 bases each). CDR1 SGDLS and CDR2 YYNGEE come from the germline V gene. The CDR3 extends over 15 amino acids. The V and J ends lost 4 bases and 3 bases respectively, with 17 bases between them. The chain's CDR3 is CASSLGGQGLYEQYF. The DNA of the CDR3 is TGTGCCAGCAGCTTAGGCGGGCAGGGCCTCTACGAGCAGTACTTC.

The chain joins TRBV19 to TRBJ2-1; the match to TRBD2 covers 7 bases. The CDR3 consists of 13 residues. Trimming took 1 base from V and 16 from J; bases not matched to a gene: 10. Germline CDR1 reads LNHDA; CDR2 reads SQIVND (reference sequence). CDR3 coding DNA: TGTGCCAGTAGTATAGGGGAGGCAGGGAGGGAATTCTTC. Protein: CASSIGEAGREFF.

A single count supports this clonotype. The chain carries TRBV12-3 or TRBV12-4 and TRBJ2-5; tentatively, D is TRBD2 (5 bases). Trimming took off 3 bases at V and 5 bases at J, with 10 bases between the two ends. This CDR3 is 13 amino acids long. This CDR3 reads CASSFAGLETQYF. CDR3 nucleotide sequence: TGTGCCAGCAGTTTTGCGGGTTTGGAGACCCAGTACTTC.

The V gene is TRBV7-9, the J gene TRBJ2-7; D is unclear. CDR3 size: 11 residues. The germline V gene has CDR1 SEHNR and CDR2 FQNEAQ (reference sequence). Trimming pared 5 bases from V and 7 bases from J, leaving 9 bases between. This CDR3 reads CASSPSREQYF. The CDR3, as DNA: TGTGCCAGCAGCCCCTCTAGGGAGCAGTACTTC.

The rearrangement links TRBV4-1 to TRBJ2-1, with 10 bases fitting TRBD2. The ends lost 4 bases at V and 4 bases at J; junction bases unmatched: 7. From germline, CDR1 is MGHRA and CDR2 YSYEKL. CDR3 length equals 16 residues. CDR3 coding DNA: TGCGCCAGCAGCCCGCTAGCGGGGGAGTCATACAATGAGCAGTTCTTC. Amino acids: CASSPLAGESYNEQFF.

The rearrangement links TRBV3-1 to TRBJ2-7, with unresolved D. Per the germline V gene, CDR1 is LGHDT and CDR2 is YNNKEL (reference sequence). Deletions cut 2 bases from V and 2 bases from J, with 7 bases between. The length of the CDR3 is 13 residues. CDR3 DNA sequence: TGTGCCAGCAGCCAATACCAACCCTACGAGCAGTACTTC. Amino acid sequence: CASSQYQPYEQYF.

Remarks on this clonotype: The junction departs from germline at one end; a sequencing error may be responsible. In DNA form, the CDR3 reads TGCGCCAGCAGCTGGACTGTGAACTCTGAAGCTTTCTTT. As protein: CASSWTVNSEAFF. This chain joins TRBV5-1 and TRBJ1-1, with unresolved D. CDR3 length: 13 residues. Germline V CDR1 and CDR2: SGHRS, YFSETQ. Using reference TRBV5-1 and TRBJ1-1 for the parts outside the CDR3, the full variable domain is KAGVTQTPRYLIKTRGQQVTLSCSPISGHRSVSWYQQTPGQGLQFLFEYFSETQRNKGNFPGRFSGRQFSNSRSEMNVSTLELGDSALYLCASSWTVNSEAFFGQGTRLTVV.

This clonotype was counted once. The chain links TRBV27 to TRBJ2-1; 8 bases agree with TRBD2. CDR3 size: 15 residues. Trimming removed 3 bases from V and 5 bases from J; junction bases left unmatched: 6. Germline lookup yields CDR1 MNHEY and CDR2 SMNVEV (reference sequence). The CDR3 reads CASSFLLAGDNEQFF. The CDR3, as DNA: TGTGCCAGCAGTTTCTTGCTAGCGGGCGACAATGAGCAGTTCTTC.

This clonotype has only a few counts. The CDR3 nucleotides are TGTGCCAGCTCTCAGGGGGCGGGCACCGGGGAGCTGTTTTTT. It is translated as CASSQGAGTGELFF. The V gene is TRBV5-4, the J gene TRBJ2-2, with 8 bases aligning to TRBD1. J lost 4 bases, V lost 7 bases, and 6 bases had no gene match. This CDR3 is 14 amino acids long. Germline V gives CDR1 SGHNT, CDR2 YYREEE (reference sequence).

The chain has TRBV7-6 and TRBJ2-3; 7 nucleotides align to TRBD2. Looked up from germline, CDR1 is SGHVS and CDR2 is FNYEAQ. Germline trimming cut 2 bases from V and 0 bases from J; bases unmatched to any gene: 14. This CDR3 contains 19 residues. The CDR3 sequence: CASSLPGTTKSTSTDTQYF. CDR3 nucleotides: TGTGCCAGCAGCTTACCTGGGACTACCAAGAGCACTAGCACAGATACGCAGTATTTT.

This clonotype was seen only once. J is TRBJ2-1 and V is TRBV9; D gene unclear. The germline CDR1 and CDR2 sequences are SGDLS and YYNGEE. CDR3 length: 14 residues. The V end was cut by 4 bases, the J end by 7 bases, with 15 bases between. The CDR3 bases are TGTGCCAGCAGCCCAGAAGGTAATCAAAATGAGCAGTTCTTC. Protein product: CASSPEGNQNEQFF.

The chain is built from TRBV13 and TRBJ2-5, with D uncertain. V dropped 5 bases and J dropped 1 base, with 11 bases sitting between them. Germline CDR1 and CDR2: PRHDT and FYEKMQ (reference sequence). The CDR3 runs 14 residues. CDR3 DNA sequence: TGTGCCAGCAGCAACCGGCCAGTCCAAGAGACCCAGTACTTC. Translated, it gives CASSNRPVQETQYF.

The rearrangement joins TRBV20-1 to TRBJ2-1; D uncertain. Deletions cut 2 bases from V and 5 bases from J, with 13 bases between. The CDR3 length is 14 residues. Germline values: CDR1 DFQATT, CDR2 SNEGSKA (reference sequence). CDR3 in amino acids: CSARRPIAHNEQFF. DNA for the CDR3: TGCAGTGCTAGACGCCCCATCGCCCACAATGAGCAGTTCTTC.

The rearrangement uses TRBV29-1 and TRBJ2-7; D not resolved. Looked up from germline, CDR1 is SQVTM and CDR2 is ANQGSEA. V was clipped by 3 bases and J by 0 bases, with 3 bases between them. This CDR3 comprises 11 residues. The CDR3 loop is CSVEVSYEQYF. As DNA, the CDR3 is TGCAGCGTTGAGGTCTCCTACGAGCAGTACTTC.

The chain links TRBV29-1 to TRBJ2-7, with TRBD1 identical over 8 bases. The J segment lost 2 bases and the V segment lost 4 bases, leaving 4 bases of the junction unmatched. The CDR3 is 13 residues long. The germline CDR1 and CDR2 sequences are SQVTM and ANQGSEA. DNA for the CDR3: TGCAGCGTTGTTCAGGACAGGGCCTACGAGCAGTACTTC. Amino acids: CSVVQDRAYEQYF.

The rearrangement links TRBV19 to TRBJ1-5; D unresolved. Germline lookup yields CDR1 LNHDA and CDR2 SQIVND (reference sequence). Trimming left V 7 bases short and J 6 bases short, with 10 bases between. The CDR3 length is 12 residues. The CDR3 protein is CASNNGSQPQHF. In DNA, the CDR3 is TGTGCCAGTAACAATGGGAGTCAGCCCCAGCATTTT.